Listed here are 28 T cell receptor beta chains from one sample, sequenced in a study of circulating and synovial CD4+ cells in juvenile arthritis. Assay used: immunoSEQ multiplex PCR; TCRdb lists only in-frame clones, some missing. The data show tens of thousands of clones, around 95% seen once. Material for sequencing was CD4+ T cells from blood. The receptor source for this set is a human donor with juvenile idiopathic arthritis.

CDR3 region: CASSESGPTNEKLFF. In DNA form, the CDR3 reads TGCGCCAGCAGTGAGTCGGGGCCAACTAATGAAAAACTGTTTTTT. This chain uses TRBV10-2 with TRBJ1-4; D may be TRBD1 (5 bases). The CDR3 consists of 15 residues. The V and J ends lost 0 bases and 0 bases respectively, with 5 bases between them. Per germline, CDR1 WSHSY and CDR2 SAAADI.

This clone was seen once. The rearrangement uses TRBV11-2 and TRBJ2-7, with a weak D call TRBD2 (5 bases). V lost 5 bases and J 0 bases, leaving 20 bases between the germline ends. The CDR3 totals 17 residues. The germline gives CDR1 SGHAT, CDR2 FQNNGV. CDR3 in amino acids: CASSHRRAIVGSYEQYF. The CDR3 DNA is TGTGCCAGCAGCCATAGGCGGGCCATCGTAGGCTCCTACGAGCAGTACTTC.

The V and J genes are TRBV9 and TRBJ2-7, with 11 positions matching TRBD2. Per germline, CDR1 SGDLS and CDR2 YYNGEE. This CDR3 has 14 amino acids. V trimming: 4 bases; J trimming: 5 bases; junction bases outside the gene matches: 5. CDR3 loop: CASSLSGRADEQYF. Written as DNA, the CDR3 is TGTGCCAGCAGCCTTAGCGGGAGGGCAGACGAGCAGTACTTC.

The count of this clone is one. This chain links TRBV28 with TRBJ2-5; D perhaps matches TRBD2 (6 bases). The V gene lost 2 bases and the J gene lost 3 bases, with 13 bases spanning the gap. Germline V gene sequence: CDR1 MDHEN, CDR2 SYDVKM. The CDR3 extends over 15 amino acids. The CDR3 loop is CASSLAVGGKETQYF. CDR3 DNA sequence: TGTGCCAGCAGTTTAGCGGTAGGAGGGAAAGAGACCCAGTACTTC.

The chain joins TRBV2 to TRBJ2-2; 8 bases fit TRBD2. Trimming at V came to 7 bases and at J to 7 bases, leaving 5 bases not matched to a gene. From germline, CDR1 is SNHLY and CDR2 FYNNEI. The length of the CDR3 is 13 residues. The CDR3 nucleotides are TGTGCCAGCATACAGCGGGAGCTCGGGGAGCTGTTTTTT. It yields the protein CASIQRELGELFF.

This clone came up once. The chain has TRBV4-1 and TRBJ1-2; 8 bases match TRBD1. In germline, CDR1 is MGHRA, CDR2 YSYEKL. V dropped 3 bases and J dropped 3; count of bases not matched to a gene: 12. CDR3 length: 17 amino acids. The CDR3 region is CASSQGTRTGPYYGYTF. For the CDR3, the DNA is TGCGCCAGCAGCCAGGGAACTCGGACAGGGCCTTACTATGGCTACACCTTC.

The chain uses TRBV4-1 and TRBJ2-4, with D perhaps matching TRBD2 (7 bases). Germline V gene lookup returns CDR1 MGHRA and CDR2 YSYEKL. Trimming cost V 0 bases and J 3 bases, with 12 bases left between them. CDR3 length: 16 amino acids. The CDR3 nucleotides read TGCGCCAGCAGCCAAGACGGGGGGCTGGGCAAAAACATTCAGTACTTC. Residues: CASSQDGGLGKNIQYF.

The V gene is TRBV2, the J gene TRBJ2-1, with D possibly matching TRBD2 (5 bases). This CDR3 has 14 residues. The ends were cut back, 6 bases at V and 7 bases at J, with 16 bases in the middle. Per germline, CDR1 SNHLY and CDR2 FYNNEI. The CDR3 nucleotides are TGTGCCAGCAGCGTTGGGCCCGGCGGGAATGAGCAGTTCTTC. Protein product: CASSVGPGGNEQFF.

The V call is TRBV6-6, the J call TRBJ1-4; 8 nucleotides align to TRBD1. The CDR3 is made up of 16 amino acids. Germline values: CDR1 MNHNY, CDR2 SVGAGI (reference sequence). The V segment lost 5 bases and the J segment 4 bases; nucleotides outside the gene matches: 9. CDR3 residues: CASSKPLGQVNEKLFF. The DNA for the CDR3 is TGTGCCAGCAGTAAACCCCTGGGACAGGTTAATGAAAAACTGTTTTTT.

V and J are TRBV2 and TRBJ1-2; TRBD1 is a possible D gene (5 bases). Germline CDR1 and CDR2: SNHLY and FYNNEI. The CDR3 sequence is 16 residues long. V lost 2 bases, J lost 4 bases, and 17 bases lay in between. CDR3 sequence reads: CASSERFSGTLYGYTF. CDR3 in DNA: TGTGCCAGCAGTGAACGCTTTTCCGGGACTCTCTATGGCTACACCTTC.

The chain employs TRBV7-8 and TRBJ2-3; maybe TRBD2 (7 bases). Germline CDR1 SGHVS, CDR2 FQNEAQ. Trimming pared 1 base from V and 14 bases from J, leaving 13 bases between. The CDR3 extends over 12 amino acids. CDR3 bases: TGTGCCAGCAGCTTAGATGCGGGGGCACGGTATTTT. Translated, it gives CASSLDAGARYF.

The gene calls are TRBV2 and TRBJ1-3; 10 nucleotides line up with TRBD1. There are 13 residues in the CDR3. Germline V CDR1 and CDR2: SNHLY, FYNNEI. After removal of 6 bases from V and 7 bases from J, the junction contained 3 bases not matched to a gene. CDR3 nucleotide sequence: TGTGCCAGCAGCAAGGACAGGGGGAACACCATATATTTT. It codes for CASSKDRGNTIYF.

This chain uses TRBV10-3 with TRBJ2-5; tentative D call: TRBD1 (6 bases). This CDR3 is 15 amino acids long. V lost 0 bases to trimming and J lost 0 bases, with 8 bases between them. Germline V gene sequence: CDR1 ENHRY, CDR2 SYGVKD. This CDR3 is CAISESGDNQETQYF. CDR3 nucleotide sequence: TGTGCCATCAGTGAGTCAGGGGACAACCAAGAGACCCAGTACTTC.

The chain uses TRBV10-3 and TRBJ2-7; 7 bases fit TRBD1. Germline CDR1 ENHRY, CDR2 SYGVKD. V dropped 3 bases and J dropped 2; count of bases not matched to a gene: 7. The CDR3 has 15 residues. This chain's CDR3 is CAISEPDRATYEQYF. The CDR3 coding sequence is TGTGCCATCAGTGAACCTGACAGGGCCACCTACGAGCAGTACTTC.

The chain combines TRBV6-5 with TRBJ2-6; no clear D gene. Per germline, CDR1 MNHEY and CDR2 SVGAGI. The CDR3 consists of 15 residues. The V end was cut by 5 bases, the J end by 2 bases, with 10 bases between. CDR3 loop: CASSPPSPGANVLTF. CDR3 sequence (DNA): TGTGCCAGCAGTCCCCCGAGTCCTGGGGCCAACGTCCTGACTTTC.

This chain links TRBV14 with TRBJ1-4; a possible D gene is TRBD1 (5 bases). Between the trimmed V and J ends, which lost 4 bases and 7 bases, there was a span of 19 bases. The CDR3 contains 16 residues. CDR1 SGHDN and CDR2 FVKESK come from the germline V gene. In nucleotides, the CDR3 is TGTGCCAGCAGCCCCGGATCCCAGGGTTTCAGTGAAAAACTGTTTTTT. Translating gives CASSPGSQGFSEKLFF. Together with reference TRBV14 and TRBJ1-4, the CDR3 gives the full variable domain: EAGVTQFPSHSVIEKGQTVTLRCDPISGHDNLYWYRRVMGKEIKFLLHFVKESKQDESGMPNNRFLAERTGGTYSTLKVQPAELEDSGVYFCASSPGSQGFSEKLFFGSGTQLSVL.

V is TRBV9 and J is TRBJ2-3, with D unclear. Trimming pared 8 bases from V and 0 bases from J, leaving 16 bases between. The CDR3 has 15 residues. The germline V gene encodes CDR1 SGDLS and CDR2 YYNGEE. The DNA for the CDR3 is TGTGCCAGTGCCCCGTACAGCCAGAGCACAGATACGCAGTATTTT. Translated: CASAPYSQSTDTQYF.

The chain uses TRBV7-2 and TRBJ2-1; D possibly corresponds to TRBD2 (6 bases). The CDR3 covers 15 residues. Trimming removed 4 bases at V and 8 bases at J, with 18 bases between. CDR1 is SGHTA, CDR2 FQGNSA, per germline. CDR3 sequence: CASSWASGGVDEQFF. In DNA, the CDR3 is TGTGCCAGCAGCTGGGCGAGTGGCGGGGTCGATGAGCAGTTCTTC.

This chain links TRBV28 with TRBJ2-1; no reliable D call. This CDR3 has 14 amino acids. V was shortened by 3 bases and J by 1 base, with 7 bases between the two germline ends. Germline V lookup: CDR1 MDHEN, CDR2 SYDVKM. As DNA, the CDR3 is TGTGCCAGCAGTTTCCCGGGTTCCTACAATGAGCAGTTCTTC. This codes for CASSFPGSYNEQFF.

The V call is TRBV18, the J call TRBJ2-5, with D possibly matching TRBD1 (5 bases). The germline V and J ends were trimmed by 2 bases and 5 bases, with 12 bases remaining between them. The CDR3 extends over 14 amino acids. Germline V gene data show CDR1 as KGHSH and CDR2 as LQKENI. CDR3 coding DNA: TGTGCCAGCTCACCAGGGGCAGCTGGGGAGACCCAGTACTTC. It translates to CASSPGAAGETQYF.

In this sample, this clone turned up once. The gene calls are TRBV18 and TRBJ2-7; 8 nucleotides line up with TRBD1. The germline CDR1 and CDR2 sequences are KGHSH and LQKENI. The CDR3 totals 14 residues. V shed 3 bases, J shed 6 bases, and the junction held 7 bases outside the gene matches. CDR3 sequence (DNA): TGTGCCAGCTCACCTCAGACAGGGGCGGGCGAGCAGTACTTC. It translates to CASSPQTGAGEQYF.

V is TRBV6-1 and J is TRBJ1-1; 9 bases line up with TRBD1. The CDR3 spans 15 residues. The germline CDR1 and CDR2 sequences are MNHNS and SASEGT. Trimming cost V 6 bases and J 4 bases; bases outside gene matches: 9. CDR3 sequence: CASRDRGRSGTEAFF. The DNA of the CDR3 is TGTGCCAGCAGAGACAGGGGGAGGTCGGGCACTGAAGCTTTCTTT.

This chain links TRBV27 with TRBJ1-4, with TRBD1 matching 9 bases. The CDR3 extends over 13 amino acids. The germline gives CDR1 MNHEY, CDR2 SMNVEV (reference sequence). Trimming cost V 5 bases and J 8 bases; bases outside gene matches: 3. CDR3 sequence (DNA): TGTGCCAGCAGTGTGGACAGGGGCGAAAAACTGTTTTTT. Amino acids: CASSVDRGEKLFF.

The chain recombines TRBV29-1 with TRBJ2-7; D unclear. V was shortened by 5 bases and J by 4 bases, with 12 bases between the two germline ends. The CDR3 has 12 residues. CDR1 SQVTM and CDR2 ANQGSEA come from the germline V gene. CDR3 region: CSVLTGGYEQYF. In nucleotides, the CDR3 is TGCAGCGTTTTAACTGGCGGATACGAGCAGTACTTC.

V is TRBV10-3 and J is TRBJ2-5; 9 bases agree with TRBD1. The V gene end was trimmed by 7 bases and the J gene end by 5 bases; junction bases not matched to a gene: 8. From germline, CDR1 is ENHRY and CDR2 SYGVKD. The CDR3 spans 14 residues. CDR3 coding DNA: TGTGCCATCAACGGGACAGGGTTTGATGAGACCCAGTACTTC. Protein: CAINGTGFDETQYF.

The chain links TRBV11-2 to TRBJ2-7; 11 nucleotides agree with TRBD2. Germline-derived CDR1 and CDR2 are SGHAT and FQNNGV. The CDR3 extends over 16 amino acids. The J segment lost 3 bases and the V segment lost 0 bases, leaving 4 bases of the junction unmatched. CDR3 in DNA: TGTGCCAGCAGCTTAGATCTTAGCGGGAGGGTCTACGAGCAGTACTTC. This gives the protein CASSLDLSGRVYEQYF.

CDR3 sequence: CASRRNYGYTF. CDR3 bases: TGTGCCAGCCGCAGGAACTATGGCTACACCTTC. This chain connects TRBV6-5 to TRBJ1-2; D unclear. There are 11 residues in the CDR3. Germline V gene data show CDR1 as MNHEY and CDR2 as SVGAGI. V lost 8 bases and J lost 2, with 6 bases in between.

This chain links TRBV27 with TRBJ2-3; TRBD2 matches 8 bases. V lost 6 bases, J lost 4 bases, and 9 bases stayed unmatched. The CDR3 sequence is 15 residues long. In germline, CDR1 is MNHEY, CDR2 SMNVEV (reference sequence). The CDR3 bases are TGTGCCAGCAGCCGCGGGGGGCGGGAGGCAGATACGCAGTATTTT. Protein sequence: CASSRGGREADTQYF.